A selection of T cell receptor beta chains follows, all from one sample in a study of cytomegalovirus exposure and HLA in healthy donors. The repertoire was sequenced with immunoSEQ multiplex PCR; TCRdb's copy has only in-frame clones and lacks some. This repertoire shows 100,000 to 150,000 clones, 70% to 90% found once; its top ten account for 1.5% to 2%. The specimen was PBMCs. These receptors were taken from a young woman in good health and CMV-seronegative. Each CDR3 is given with its conserved first and last residue. D genes are given only for firm matches. Clone size is not always given. Where it is, it says once, few, many or a class for expanded clones.

>TRBJ1-2|TRBV9|-|-
CASSPNWGGGYTF
TGTGCCAGCAGCCCCAATTGGGGAGGCGGCTACACCTTC
>TRBJ2-7|TRBV7-2|-|-
CASSFGRGAEQYF
TGTGCCAGCAGCTTCGGTCGGGGGGCCGAGCAGTACTTC
>TRBJ2-7|TRBV6-1|few|TRBD2
CASSVQRGLYEQYF
TGTGCCAGCAGTGTGCAGCGGGGCCTCTACGAGCAGTACTTC
>TRBJ1-2|TRBV7-2|-|-
CASSLASYGLYGYTF
TGTGCCAGCAGCTTAGCTTCTTACGGACTCTATGGCTACACCTTC
>TRBJ2-4|TRBV7-8|-|-
CASSSWPAVENIQYF
TGTGCCAGCAGCTCTTGGCCCGCCGTGGAAAACATTCAGTACTTC
>TRBJ2-5|TRBV7-6|-|-
CASSLAPRGETQYF
TGTGCCAGCAGCTTAGCGCCCCGGGGAGAGACCCAGTACTTC
>TRBJ1-1|TRBV9|-|-
CASSVVRALDTEAFF
TGTGCCAGCAGCGTAGTGAGGGCCCTGGACACTGAAGCTTTCTTT
>TRBJ1-6|TRBV6-5|-|-
CASRGGSSYNSPLHF
TGTGCCAGCAGGGGAGGGAGCTCCTATAATTCACCCCTCCACTTT
>TRBJ1-2|TRBV7-3|-|-
CASSPVPSYGYTF
TGTGCCAGCAGCCCGGTCCCATCCTATGGCTACACCTTC
>TRBJ2-7|TRBV5-4|-|-
CASSFPESYEQYF
TGTGCCAGCAGCTTCCCGGAGTCCTACGAGCAGTACTTC
>TRBJ2-5|TRBV10-3|-|TRBD1
CAISESTYARGLGETQYF
TGTGCCATCAGTGAGTCTACTTACGCCAGGGGGCTAGGAGAGACCCAGTACTTC
>TRBJ2-3|TRBV9|-|-
CASSVDSTGPTDTQYF
TGTGCCAGCAGCGTAGATTCGACAGGCCCCACAGATACGCAGTATTTT
>TRBJ2-3|TRBV6-5|-|TRBD2
CASSPLAGESDTQYF
TGTGCCAGCAGCCCTCTAGCGGGAGAGTCGGATACGCAGTATTTT
>TRBJ1-2|TRBV28|-|-
CASSLGGSKVNYGYTF
TGTGCCAGCAGTTTAGGGGGGTCTAAGGTTAACTATGGCTACACCTTC
>TRBJ1-3|TRBV15|-|TRBD1
CATSRGQGAGNTIYF
TGTGCCACCAGCAGAGGACAGGGGGCCGGAAACACCATATATTTT
>TRBJ1-1|TRBV2|-|-
CASSVRGGDTEAFF
TGTGCCAGCAGTGTTAGGGGTGGGGACACTGAAGCTTTCTTT
>TRBJ2-4|TRBV10-1|once|-
CASSLAGHFQKNIQYF
TGCGCCAGCAGCTTGGCAGGTCACTTCCAAAAAAACATTCAGTACTTC
>TRBJ2-3|TRBV29-1|-|-
CSVAGRNADTQYF
TGCAGCGTCGCAGGTAGAAACGCGGATACGCAGTATTTT
>TRBJ1-1|TRBV18|-|-
CASSLARGRMNTEAFF
TGTGCCAGCTCTCTAGCGAGGGGCCGAATGAACACTGAAGCTTTCTTT
>TRBJ1-1|TRBV7-8|once|-
CASSLQGFTFYTEAFF
TGTGCCAGCAGCTTACAGGGGTTTACCTTTTACACTGAAGCTTTCTTT
>TRBJ2-6|TRBV27|-|-
CASSLVSGSGANVLTF
TGTGCCAGCAGTTTAGTCTCGGGCTCTGGGGCCAACGTCCTGACTTTC
>TRBJ2-5|TRBV2|-|-
CASRSGVWETQYF
TGTGCCAGCAGATCAGGGGTATGGGAGACCCAGTACTTC
>TRBJ1-1|TRBV6-1|-|-
CASTLGGGNTEAFF
TGTGCCAGCACCTTAGGGGGGGGGAACACTGAAGCTTTCTTT
>TRBJ1-4|TRBV27|-|-
CASSLSVGLTNEKLFF
TGTGCCAGCAGTTTATCAGTCGGGTTAACTAATGAAAAACTGTTTTTT
>TRBJ1-1|TRBV2|few|-
CASNTLEGTEAFF
TGTGCCAGCAATACTCTTGAGGGCACTGAAGCTTTCTTT
>TRBJ1-5|TRBV28|-|TRBD1
CASRQGSNQPQHF
TGTGCCAGTCGACAGGGTAGCAATCAGCCCCAGCATTTT
>TRBJ2-3|TRBV4-3|-|TRBD2
CASSDNPPSGRIETQYF
TGCGCCAGCAGCGATAACCCCCCTAGCGGGAGGATAGAAACGCAGTATTTT
>TRBJ2-7|TRBV4-2|-|TRBD2
CASSQGSRGGPPAYEQYF
TGTGCCAGCAGCCAAGGGTCTCGGGGGGGCCCGCCGGCCTACGAGCAGTACTTC
>TRBJ1-5|TRBV10-2|-|TRBD1
CASSEQGDGNQPQHF
TGCGCCAGCAGTGAGCAGGGGGATGGCAATCAGCCCCAGCATTTT
>TRBJ2-5|TRBV30|-|-
CAWSVPHPRGETQYF
TGTGCCTGGAGTGTACCCCATCCGCGAGGGGAGACCCAGTACTTC
>TRBJ2-7|TRBV7-2|-|-
CASSPGYEQYF
TGTGCCAGCAGTCCAGGGTACGAGCAGTACTTC
>TRBJ2-5|TRBV28|-|-
CASSGQGFGETQYF
TGTGCCAGCAGTGGTCAGGGGTTTGGGGAGACCCAGTACTTC
>TRBJ1-2|TRBV27|-|TRBD1
CASSPDRVVLSYGYTF
TGTGCCAGCAGTCCCGACAGGGTGGTACTGAGCTATGGCTACACCTTC
>TRBJ2-7|TRBV6-5|-|TRBD1
CASGDRGPYEQYF
TGTGCCAGCGGAGACAGGGGGCCCTACGAGCAGTACTTC
>TRBJ2-1|TRBV5-4|-|-
CASSLEERQQFF
TGTGCCAGCAGCTTGGAGGAGAGGCAGCAGTTCTTC
>TRBJ1-1|TRBV5-1|-|-
CASSLASVTFEAFF
TGCGCCAGCAGCTTGGCCTCTGTTACATTTGAAGCTTTCTTT
>TRBJ2-1|TRBV30|-|-
CAWSFREEQFF
TGTGCCTGGAGCTTCCGAGAAGAGCAGTTCTTC
>TRBJ1-1|TRBV11-2|-|-
CASSPKPMNTEAFF
TGTGCCAGCAGCCCTAAGCCCATGAACACTGAAGCTTTCTTT
>TRBJ1-1|TRBV28|-|-
CASSPPWGGDEAFF
TGTGCCAGCAGCCCCCCCTGGGGGGGGGATGAAGCTTTCTTT
>TRBJ2-1|TRBV7-9|-|TRBD1
CASSSQGENEQFF
TGTGCCAGCAGCTCACAGGGGGAAAATGAGCAGTTCTTC
>TRBJ1-4|TRBV9|-|TRBD1
CASSPRRDRGLWNEKLFF
TGTGCCAGCAGCCCCCGCCGGGACAGGGGGCTGTGGAATGAAAAACTGTTTTTT
>TRBJ2-1|TRBV7-9|-|TRBD2
CASSTHIFGAGGGEQFF
TGTGCCAGCAGCACCCATATTTTCGGCGCGGGAGGAGGTGAGCAGTTCTTC
>TRBJ2-5|TRBV21-1|-|-
CASTRTSGSWQETQYF
TGTGCCAGCACTCGCACTAGCGGGTCTTGGCAAGAGACCCAGTACTTC
>TRBJ2-7|TRBV9|-|TRBD1
CASSVGDSFPYEQYF
TGTGCCAGCAGCGTAGGGGACAGTTTTCCCTACGAGCAGTACTTC
>TRBJ2-7|TRBV5-1|-|-
CASSFGQYYEQYF
TGCGCCAGCAGCTTCGGACAATACTACGAGCAGTACTTC
>TRBJ2-5|TRBV7-9|-|TRBD2
CASELTGGQYF
TGTGCCAGCGAGCTAACGGGAGGCCAGTACTTC
>TRBJ2-1|TRBV4-3|-|-
CASSNRDTNEQFF
TGCGCCAGCAGCAACCGGGACACCAACGAGCAGTTCTTC
>TRBJ1-4|TRBV30|once|-
CAWSVRVGDGLFF
TGTGCCTGGAGTGTACGGGTAGGGGATGGACTGTTTTTT
>TRBJ2-7|TRBV28|-|TRBD1
CASSPLGTGGYEQYF
TGTGCCAGCAGTCCCTTGGGCACAGGGGGCTACGAGCAGTACTTC
>TRBJ1-1|TRBV19|-|TRBD1
CASSPRGTGGRAEAFF
TGTGCCAGTAGTCCCCGGGGCACAGGGGGCCGCGCTGAAGCTTTCTTT
>TRBJ2-5|TRBV5-6|-|TRBD1
CASSFGTVQETQYF
TGTGCCAGCAGCTTCGGGACAGTCCAAGAGACCCAGTACTTC
>TRBJ2-1|TRBV7-2|-|TRBD2
CASSLGLAGTNEQFF
TGTGCCAGCAGCTTAGGACTAGCGGGAACTAATGAGCAGTTCTTC
>TRBJ2-1|TRBV9|once|-
CASSEGLGLYNEQFF
TGTGCCAGCAGCGAGGGCCTGGGACTTTACAATGAGCAGTTCTTC
>TRBJ2-3|TRBV15|-|TRBD2
CATSRGSGSTDTQYF
TGTGCCACCAGCAGAGGTAGCGGGAGCACAGATACGCAGTATTTT